This T cell receptor (beta chain) was observed in a study of CXCR3-negative and CXCR3-positive naive CD8 T cells. Whole-study results and caveats: Within a donor, both naive subsets shared TRBV-TRBJ usage, unlike memory cells. With CXCR3 expression partially decreased after cryopreservation, most assays relied on fresh PBMCs. Naive cells positive for CXCR3 carried more hydrophobic TRB CDR3s than CXCR3-negative ones.

With respect to this clonotype: Its antigen remains unidentified.

The authors prepared UMI-labeled TRB cDNA libraries by 5' RACE. One entry per CDR3 protein, without DNA, is what TCRdb gives after re-calling the 5' RACE reads. This sample's table has tens of thousands of distinct CDR3 sequences. CDR3 length: 13 residues. Germline V gene data show CDR1 as DFQATT and CDR2 as SNEGSKA (reference sequence). This receptor was taken from a human donor in good health. Some clones in this sample may be carry-over from other donors' samples. The rearrangement links TRBV20-1 to TRBJ1-2; TCRdb's assignment of TRBD1 cannot be checked, as there is no DNA. Sequenced: naive CXCR3- CD8+ T cells from blood. Subset given: CD45RO-CCR7+CD27+CD95- naive CD8+ T cells lacking CXCR3 (TNR3-). Here the CDR3 reads CSATGTGRHGYTF.